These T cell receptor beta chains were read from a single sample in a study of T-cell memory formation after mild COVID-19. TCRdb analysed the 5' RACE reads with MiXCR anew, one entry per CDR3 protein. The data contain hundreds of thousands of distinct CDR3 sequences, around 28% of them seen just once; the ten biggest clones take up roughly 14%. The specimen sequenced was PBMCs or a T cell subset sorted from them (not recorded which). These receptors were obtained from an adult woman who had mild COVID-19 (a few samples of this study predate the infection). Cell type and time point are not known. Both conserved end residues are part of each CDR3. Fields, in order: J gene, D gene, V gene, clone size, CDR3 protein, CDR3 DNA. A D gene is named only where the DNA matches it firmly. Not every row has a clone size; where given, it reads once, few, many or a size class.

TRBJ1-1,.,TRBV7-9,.,CASSLGGGWNTEAFF,TGTGCCAGCAGCTTAGGTGGGGGCTGGAACACTGAAGCTTTCTTT
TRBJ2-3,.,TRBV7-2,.,CASNPGTLSTDTQYF,TGTGCCAGCAACCCCGGGACACTTAGCACAGATACGCAGTATTTT
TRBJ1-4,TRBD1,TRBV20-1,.,CSAQGTGPRLPFF,TGCAGTGCTCAAGGGACAGGGCCGCGGTTACCCTTTTTT
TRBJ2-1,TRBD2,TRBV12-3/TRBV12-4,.,CASSPGTSVGEQFF,TGTGCCAGCAGTCCCGGGACTAGCGTGGGTGAGCAGTTCTTC
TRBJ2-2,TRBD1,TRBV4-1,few,CASSQHRGNTGELFF,TGCGCCAGCAGCCAGCACAGGGGCAACACCGGGGAGCTGTTTTTT
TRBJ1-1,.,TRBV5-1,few,CASRQLGARGTEAFF,TGCGCCTCCAGGCAATTGGGGGCGAGGGGCACTGAAGCTTTCTTT
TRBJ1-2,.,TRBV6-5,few,CASRPPVPPYGYTF,TGTGCCAGCAGACCCCCCGTACCGCCTTATGGCTACACCTTC
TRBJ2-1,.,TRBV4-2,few,CASSQDRVAGSHNEQFF,TGTGCCAGCAGCCAAGATAGGGTGGCGGGAAGCCACAATGAGCAGTTCTTC
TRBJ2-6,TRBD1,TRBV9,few,CASSGDREPGANVLTF,TGTGCCAGCAGCGGGGACAGGGAACCTGGGGCCAACGTCCTGACTTTC
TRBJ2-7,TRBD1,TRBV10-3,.,CAISEGQGVNEQYF,TGTGCCATCAGTGAGGGACAGGGAGTCAACGAGCAGTACTTC
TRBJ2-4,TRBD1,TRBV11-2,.,CASSSAGQGGNIQYF,TGTGCCAGCAGCTCGGCGGGACAGGGGGGGAACATTCAGTACTTC
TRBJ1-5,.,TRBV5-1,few,CASSLGSGGGGQPQHF,TGCGCCAGCAGCTTGGGCTCGGGGGGCGGAGGTCAGCCCCAGCATTTT
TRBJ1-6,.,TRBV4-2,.,CASSSDVPQSPLHF,TGTGCCAGCAGCAGTGATGTTCCTCAGTCACCCCTCCACTTT
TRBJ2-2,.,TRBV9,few,CASSARSGGPNTGELFF,TGTGCCAGCAGCGCCCGGTCCGGGGGCCCTAACACCGGGGAGCTGTTTTTT
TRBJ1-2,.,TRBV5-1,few,CASSKEQGDYGYTF,TGCGCCAGCAGCAAAGAACAGGGAGACTATGGCTACACCTTC
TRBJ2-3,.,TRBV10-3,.,CAISNTVHTQYF,TGTGCCATCAGTAACACAGTCCATACGCAGTATTTT
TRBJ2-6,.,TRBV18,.,CASSQRSGANVLTF,TGTGCCAGCTCCCAGAGATCTGGGGCCAACGTCCTGACTTTC
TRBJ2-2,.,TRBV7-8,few,CASSKGHSGFVELFF,TGTGCCAGCAGCAAGGGACACAGCGGCTTCGTGGAGCTGTTTTTT
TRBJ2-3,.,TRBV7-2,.,CASSLAGSPDTQYF,TGTGCCAGCAGCTTAGCGGGTAGCCCAGATACGCAGTATTTT
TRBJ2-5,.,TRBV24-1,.,CATSRGNQEAQYF,TGTGCCACATCTAGGGGAAACCAAGAGGCCCAGTACTTC
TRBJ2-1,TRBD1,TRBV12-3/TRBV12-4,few,CASSSPSTGTNEQFF,TGTGCCAGCAGTTCCCCTTCGACAGGGACCAATGAGCAGTTCTTC
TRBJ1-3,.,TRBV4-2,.,CASSQLPDSGNTIYF,TGTGCCAGCAGCCAATTGCCGGACTCTGGAAACACCATATATTTT
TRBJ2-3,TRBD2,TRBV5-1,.,CASSLWTSGSSTDTQYF,TGCGCCAGCAGCTTATGGACTAGCGGGAGTAGCACAGATACGCAGTATTTT
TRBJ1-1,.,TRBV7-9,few,CASSLFVTEAFF,TGTGCCAGCAGCTTATTTGTGACTGAAGCTTTCTTT
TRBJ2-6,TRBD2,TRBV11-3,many,CASSFSGGYSETNVLTF,TGTGCCAGCAGCTTTTCGGGGGGTTATTCGGAAACCAACGTCCTGACTTTC
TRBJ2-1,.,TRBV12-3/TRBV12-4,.,CASRPDPAISYNEQFF,TGTGCCAGCAGGCCGGACCCGGCGATCTCCTACAATGAGCAGTTCTTC
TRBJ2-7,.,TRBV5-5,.,CASTFIQGGIGEQYF,TGTGCCAGCACCTTCATTCAGGGAGGAATTGGCGAGCAGTACTTC
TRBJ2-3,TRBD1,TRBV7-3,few,CASSFGTGFLGNTQYF,TGTGCCAGCAGCTTCGGGACAGGGTTTCTAGGAAATACGCAGTATTTT
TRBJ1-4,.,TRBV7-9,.,CASSSGDEKLFF,TGTGCCAGCAGCTCAGGGGACGAAAAACTGTTTTTT
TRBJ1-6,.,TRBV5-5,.,CASSSRTVDNSPLHF,TGTGCCAGCAGCTCGCGGACAGTAGATAATTCACCCCTCCACTTT
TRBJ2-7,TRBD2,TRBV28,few,CASSYSRRDYGYEQYF,TGTGCCAGCAGTTATTCCCGCCGGGACTATGGTTACGAGCAGTACTTC
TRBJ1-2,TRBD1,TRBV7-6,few,CASSSILGTDDGYTF,TGTGCCAGCAGCTCTATCCTCGGGACAGATGATGGCTACACCTTC
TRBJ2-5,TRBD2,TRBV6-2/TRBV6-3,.,CASTDWAGGHGETQYF,TGTGCCAGCACCGACTGGGCGGGAGGGCACGGAGAGACCCAGTACTTC
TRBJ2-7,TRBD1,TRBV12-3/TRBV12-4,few,CASSWDRSRSYEQYF,TGTGCCAGCAGTTGGGACAGGTCACGCTCCTACGAGCAGTACTTC
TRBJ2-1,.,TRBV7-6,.,CASSTQESSYNEQFF,TGTGCCAGCAGCACTCAAGAAAGCTCCTACAATGAGCAGTTCTTC
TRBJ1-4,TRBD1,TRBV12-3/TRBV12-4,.,CASMLGGQGNEKLFF,TGTGCCAGCATGCTGGGAGGACAGGGAAATGAAAAACTGTTTTTT
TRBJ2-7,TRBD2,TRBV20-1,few,CSARDLFSGVIEQYF,TGCAGTGCTAGAGATCTCTTTAGCGGGGTTATCGAGCAGTACTTC
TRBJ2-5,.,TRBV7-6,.,CASSLAQGQETQYF,TGTGCCAGCAGCTTAGCGCAGGGCCAAGAGACCCAGTACTTC
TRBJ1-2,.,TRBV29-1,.,CSVGTHYGYTF,TGCAGCGTTGGGACCCACTATGGCTACACCTTC
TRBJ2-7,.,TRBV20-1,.,CSARAQGPSYEQYF,TGCAGTGCTAGAGCACAGGGCCCCTCCTACGAGCAGTACTTC
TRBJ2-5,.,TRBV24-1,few,CATSDPYRRDGLQETQYF,TGTGCCACCAGTGATCCATACCGTAGGGACGGACTCCAAGAGACCCAGTACTTC
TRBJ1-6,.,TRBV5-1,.,CASSHATDQVPLHF,TGCGCCAGCAGCCATGCGACAGACCAAGTACCCCTCCACTTT
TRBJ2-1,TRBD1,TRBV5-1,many,CASSSSSGQRLHNEQFF,TGCGCCAGCAGTTCGTCATCGGGACAGCGTCTCCACAATGAGCAGTTCTTC
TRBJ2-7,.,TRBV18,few,CASSPSSRVAYEQYF,TGTGCCAGCTCACCATCATCTCGGGTGGCGTACGAGCAGTACTTC
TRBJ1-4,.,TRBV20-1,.,CSASLSVKLFF,TGCAGTGCTTCGTTGTCGGTAAAACTGTTTTTT
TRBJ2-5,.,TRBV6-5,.,CASSWAGARETQYF,TGTGCCAGCAGTTGGGCAGGGGCGCGAGAGACCCAGTACTTC
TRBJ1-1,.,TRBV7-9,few,CASSSDGGWTEAFF,TGTGCCAGCAGTTCCGACGGAGGGTGGACTGAAGCTTTCTTT